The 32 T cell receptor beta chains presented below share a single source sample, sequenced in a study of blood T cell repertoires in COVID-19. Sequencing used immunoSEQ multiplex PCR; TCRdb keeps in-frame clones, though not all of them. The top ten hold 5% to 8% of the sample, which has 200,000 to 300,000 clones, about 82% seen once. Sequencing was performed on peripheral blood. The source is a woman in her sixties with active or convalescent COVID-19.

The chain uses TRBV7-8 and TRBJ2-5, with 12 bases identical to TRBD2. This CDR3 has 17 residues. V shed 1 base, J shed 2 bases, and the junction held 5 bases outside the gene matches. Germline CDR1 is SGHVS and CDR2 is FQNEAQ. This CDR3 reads CASSLVTSGGPQETQYF. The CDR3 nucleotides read TGTGCCAGCAGCTTAGTTACTAGCGGGGGGCCACAAGAGACCCAGTACTTC. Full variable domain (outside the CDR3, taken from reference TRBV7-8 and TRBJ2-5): GAGVSQSPRYKVAKRGQDVALRCDPISGHVSLFWYQQALGQGPEFLTYFQNEAQLDKSGLPSDRFFAERPEGSVSTLKIQRTQQEDSAVYLCASSLVTSGGPQETQYFGPGTRLLVL.

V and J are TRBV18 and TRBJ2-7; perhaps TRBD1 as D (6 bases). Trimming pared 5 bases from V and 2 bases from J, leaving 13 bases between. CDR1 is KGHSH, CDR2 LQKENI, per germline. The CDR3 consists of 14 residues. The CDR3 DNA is TGTGCCAGCTCAACGGACAGTAAAGCCTACGAGCAGTACGTC. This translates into CASSTDSKAYEQYV.

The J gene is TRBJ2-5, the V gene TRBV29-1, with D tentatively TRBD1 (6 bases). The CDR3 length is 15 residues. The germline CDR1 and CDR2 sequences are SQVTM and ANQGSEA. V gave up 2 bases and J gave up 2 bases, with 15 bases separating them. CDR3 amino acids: CSVESGRGVQETQYF. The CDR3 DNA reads TGCAGCGTTGAATCAGGCAGGGGAGTTCAAGAGACCCAGTACTTC.

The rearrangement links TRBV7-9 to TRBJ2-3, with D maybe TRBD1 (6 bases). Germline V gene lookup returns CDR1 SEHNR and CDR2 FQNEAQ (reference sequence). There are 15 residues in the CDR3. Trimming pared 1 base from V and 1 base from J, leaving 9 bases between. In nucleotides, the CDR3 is TGTGCCAGCAGCTTAGTGGCAGGGGGCACAGATACGCAGTATTTT. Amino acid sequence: CASSLVAGGTDTQYF.

DNA for the CDR3: TGCAGCGTTGACCCCAAGGGGCAGGGGTTTAACTATGGCTACACCTTC. It is translated as CSVDPKGQGFNYGYTF. The chain couples TRBV29-1 to TRBJ1-2; perhaps TRBD1 as D (6 bases). There are 16 residues in the CDR3. Germline V gene sequence: CDR1 SQVTM, CDR2 ANQGSEA. Deletions cut 3 bases from V and 1 base from J, with 18 bases between.

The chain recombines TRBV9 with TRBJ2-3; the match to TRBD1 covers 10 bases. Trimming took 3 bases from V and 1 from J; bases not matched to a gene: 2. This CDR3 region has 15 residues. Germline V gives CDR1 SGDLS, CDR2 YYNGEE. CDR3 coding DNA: TGTGCCAGCAGCGCCGGGACAGGGGGCACAGATACGCAGTATTTT. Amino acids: CASSAGTGGTDTQYF.

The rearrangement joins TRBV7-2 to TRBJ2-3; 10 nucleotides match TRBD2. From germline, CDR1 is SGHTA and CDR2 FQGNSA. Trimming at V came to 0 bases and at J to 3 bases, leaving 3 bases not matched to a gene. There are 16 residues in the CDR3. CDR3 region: CASSLAASGGTDTQYF. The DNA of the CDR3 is TGTGCCAGCAGCTTAGCGGCTAGCGGGGGTACAGATACGCAGTATTTT.

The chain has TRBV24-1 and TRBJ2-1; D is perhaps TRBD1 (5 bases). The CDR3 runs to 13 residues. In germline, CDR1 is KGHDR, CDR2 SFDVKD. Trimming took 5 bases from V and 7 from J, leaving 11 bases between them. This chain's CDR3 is CATSGTAGNEQFF. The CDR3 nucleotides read TGTGCCACCAGTGGAACCGCAGGGAATGAGCAGTTCTTC.

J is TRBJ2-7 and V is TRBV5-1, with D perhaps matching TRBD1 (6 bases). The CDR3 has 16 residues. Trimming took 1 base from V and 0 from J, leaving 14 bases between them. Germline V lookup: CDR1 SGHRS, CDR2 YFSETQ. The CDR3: CASSLKDSLGSYEQYV. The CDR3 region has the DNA TGCGCCAGCAGCTTGAAGGACAGTCTGGGCTCCTACGAGCAGTACGTC.

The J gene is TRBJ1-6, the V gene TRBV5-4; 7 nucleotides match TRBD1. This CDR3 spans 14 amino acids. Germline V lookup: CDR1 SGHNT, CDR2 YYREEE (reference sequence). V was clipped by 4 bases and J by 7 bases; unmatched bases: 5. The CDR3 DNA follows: TGTGCCAGCAGCCAGGGACAGAGGAATTCACCCCTCCACTTT. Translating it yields CASSQGQRNSPLHF. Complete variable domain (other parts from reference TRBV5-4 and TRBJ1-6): ETGVTQSPTHLIKTRGQQVTLRCSSQSGHNTVSWYQQALGQGPQFIFQYYREEENGRGNFPPRFSGLQFPNYSSELNVNALELDDSALYLCASSQGQRNSPLHFGNGTRLTVT.

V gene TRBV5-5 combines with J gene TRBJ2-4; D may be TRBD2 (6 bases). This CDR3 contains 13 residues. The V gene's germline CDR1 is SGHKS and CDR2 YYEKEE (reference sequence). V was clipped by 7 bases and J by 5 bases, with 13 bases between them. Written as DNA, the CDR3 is TGTGCCAGCCGGAGGGAGACAGAAAACATTCAGTACTTC. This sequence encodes CASRRETENIQYF.

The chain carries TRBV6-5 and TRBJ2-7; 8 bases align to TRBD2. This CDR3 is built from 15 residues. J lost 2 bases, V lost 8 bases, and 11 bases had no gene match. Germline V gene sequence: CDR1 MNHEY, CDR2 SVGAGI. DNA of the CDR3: TGTGCCAGCCGCTTCGGGGGGGCCCTTGCCTACGAGCAGTACGTC. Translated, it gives CASRFGGALAYEQYV.

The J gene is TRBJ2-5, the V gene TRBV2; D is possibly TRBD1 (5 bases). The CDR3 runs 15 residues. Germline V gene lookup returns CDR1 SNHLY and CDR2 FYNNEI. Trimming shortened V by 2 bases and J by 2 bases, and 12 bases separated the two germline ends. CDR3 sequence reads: CASSERPGWQETQYF. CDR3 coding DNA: TGTGCCAGCAGTGAACGGCCAGGGTGGCAAGAGACCCAGTACTTC.

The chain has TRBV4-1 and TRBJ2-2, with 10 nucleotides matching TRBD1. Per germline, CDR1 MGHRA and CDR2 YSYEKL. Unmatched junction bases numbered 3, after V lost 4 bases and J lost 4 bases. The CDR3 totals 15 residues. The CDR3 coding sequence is TGCGCCAGCAGCCCGGGACAGGGGATCACCGGGGAGCTGTTTTTT. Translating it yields CASSPGQGITGELFF.

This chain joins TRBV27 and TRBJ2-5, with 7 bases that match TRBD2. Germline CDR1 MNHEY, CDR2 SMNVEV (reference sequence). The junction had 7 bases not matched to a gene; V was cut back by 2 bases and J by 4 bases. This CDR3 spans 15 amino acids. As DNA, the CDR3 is TGTGCCAGCAGTTTAAGTGGGAGGGCCGGAGAGACCCAGTACTTC. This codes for CASSLSGRAGETQYF.

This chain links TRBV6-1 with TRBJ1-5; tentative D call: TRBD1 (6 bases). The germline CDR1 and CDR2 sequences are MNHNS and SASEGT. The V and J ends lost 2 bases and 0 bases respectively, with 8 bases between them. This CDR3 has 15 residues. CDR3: CASSERGGSNQPQHF. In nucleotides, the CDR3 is TGTGCCAGCAGTGAAAGGGGGGGTAGCAATCAGCCCCAGCATTTT.

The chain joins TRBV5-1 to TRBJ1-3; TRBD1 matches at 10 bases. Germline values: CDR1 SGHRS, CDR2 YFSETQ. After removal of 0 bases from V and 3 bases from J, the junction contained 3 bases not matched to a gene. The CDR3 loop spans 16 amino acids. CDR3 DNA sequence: TGCGCCAGCAGCTTGGAGGGACAGGGGTTTGGAAACACCATATATTTT. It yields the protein CASSLEGQGFGNTIYF.

Here the CDR3 reads CASRMGGLAGEVTQYF. CDR3 DNA sequence: TGTGCCAGCAGGATGGGAGGACTAGCGGGAGAGGTTACGCAGTATTTT. J is TRBJ2-3 and V is TRBV5-4, with 13 positions matching TRBD2. V trimming: 5 bases; J trimming: 8 bases; junction bases outside the gene matches: 11. Germline V lookup: CDR1 SGHNT, CDR2 YYREEE (reference sequence). The CDR3 length is 16 residues.

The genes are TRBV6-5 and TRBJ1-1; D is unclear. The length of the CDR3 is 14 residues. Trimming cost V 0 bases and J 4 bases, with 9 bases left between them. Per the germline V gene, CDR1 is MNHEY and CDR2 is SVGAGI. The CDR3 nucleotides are TGTGCCAGCAGTTACTCGAGAGGGAGCACTGAAGCTTTCTTT. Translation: CASSYSRGSTEAFF.

This CDR3 is CASSYSTTGTDTQYF. In DNA form, the CDR3 reads TGTGCCAGCAGTTACTCTACGACAGGGACAGATACGCAGTATTTT. This chain uses TRBV6-5 with TRBJ2-3; 7 nucleotides match TRBD1. V dropped 0 bases and J dropped 3; count of bases not matched to a gene: 3. Germline V lookup: CDR1 MNHEY, CDR2 SVGAGI. The CDR3 has 15 residues.

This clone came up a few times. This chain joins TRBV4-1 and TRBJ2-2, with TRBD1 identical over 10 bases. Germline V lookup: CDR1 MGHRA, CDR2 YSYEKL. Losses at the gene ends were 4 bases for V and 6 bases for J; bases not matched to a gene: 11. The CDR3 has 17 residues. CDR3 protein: CASSPAPWDRGPGELFF. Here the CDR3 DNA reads TGCGCCAGCAGCCCTGCCCCCTGGGACAGGGGTCCCGGGGAGCTGTTTTTT.

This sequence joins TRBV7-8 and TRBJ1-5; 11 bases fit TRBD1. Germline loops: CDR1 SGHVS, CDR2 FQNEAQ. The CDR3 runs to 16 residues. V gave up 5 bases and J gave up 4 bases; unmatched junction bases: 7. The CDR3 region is CASSPSGTGGNQPQHF. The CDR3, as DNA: TGTGCCAGCAGCCCCTCCGGGACAGGGGGGAATCAGCCCCAGCATTTT.

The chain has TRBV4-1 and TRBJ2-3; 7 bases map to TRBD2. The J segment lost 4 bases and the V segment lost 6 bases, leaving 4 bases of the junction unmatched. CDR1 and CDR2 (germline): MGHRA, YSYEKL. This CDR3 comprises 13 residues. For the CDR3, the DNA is TGCGCCAGCAGTTTAGCGGGTCCAGATACGCAGTATTTT. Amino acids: CASSLAGPDTQYF.

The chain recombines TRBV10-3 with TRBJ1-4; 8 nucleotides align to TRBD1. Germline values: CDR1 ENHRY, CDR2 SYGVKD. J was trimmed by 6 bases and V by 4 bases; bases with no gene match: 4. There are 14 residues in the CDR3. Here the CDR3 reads CAISGDRKDEKLFF. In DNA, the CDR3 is TGTGCCATCAGTGGGGACAGGAAAGATGAAAAACTGTTTTTT.

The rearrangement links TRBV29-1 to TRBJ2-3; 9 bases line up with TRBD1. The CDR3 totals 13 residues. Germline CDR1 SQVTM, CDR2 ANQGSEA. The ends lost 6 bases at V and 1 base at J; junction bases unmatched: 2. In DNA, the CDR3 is TGCAGCGTGAGGACAGGGGGCACAGATACGCAGTATTTT. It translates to CSVRTGGTDTQYF.

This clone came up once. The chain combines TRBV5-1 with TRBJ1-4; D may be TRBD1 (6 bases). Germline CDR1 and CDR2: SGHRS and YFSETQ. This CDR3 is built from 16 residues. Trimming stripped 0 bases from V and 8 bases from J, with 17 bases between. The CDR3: CASSLDRQAEVEKLFF. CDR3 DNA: TGCGCCAGCAGCTTGGATCGACAGGCTGAAGTGGAAAAACTGTTTTTT.

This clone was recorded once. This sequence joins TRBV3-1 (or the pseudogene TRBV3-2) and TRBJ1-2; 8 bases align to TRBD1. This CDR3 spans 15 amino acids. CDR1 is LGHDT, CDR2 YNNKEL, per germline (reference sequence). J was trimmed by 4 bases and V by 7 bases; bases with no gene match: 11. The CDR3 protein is CASTLRGREFYGYTF. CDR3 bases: TGTGCCAGCACCCTCAGGGGGCGGGAATTCTATGGCTACACCTTC.

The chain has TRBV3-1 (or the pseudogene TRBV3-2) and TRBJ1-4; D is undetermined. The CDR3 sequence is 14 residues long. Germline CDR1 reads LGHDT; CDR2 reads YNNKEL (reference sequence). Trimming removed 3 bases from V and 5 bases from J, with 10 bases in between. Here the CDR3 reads CASSHRGRNEKLFF. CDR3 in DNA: TGTGCCAGCAGCCATCGAGGTCGAAATGAAAAACTGTTTTTT.

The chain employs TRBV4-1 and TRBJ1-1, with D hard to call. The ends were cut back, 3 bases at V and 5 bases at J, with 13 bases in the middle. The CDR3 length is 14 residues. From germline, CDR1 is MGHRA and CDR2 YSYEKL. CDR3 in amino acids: CASSQRHLRTEAFF. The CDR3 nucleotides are TGCGCCAGCAGCCAGAGACACCTCCGGACTGAAGCTTTCTTT.

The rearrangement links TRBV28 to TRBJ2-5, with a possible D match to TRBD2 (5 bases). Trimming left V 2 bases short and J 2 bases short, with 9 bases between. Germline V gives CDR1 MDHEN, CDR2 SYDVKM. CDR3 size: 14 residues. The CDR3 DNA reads TGTGCCAGCAGTTTAGGAGGCGCACAAGAGACCCAGTACTTC. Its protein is CASSLGGAQETQYF.

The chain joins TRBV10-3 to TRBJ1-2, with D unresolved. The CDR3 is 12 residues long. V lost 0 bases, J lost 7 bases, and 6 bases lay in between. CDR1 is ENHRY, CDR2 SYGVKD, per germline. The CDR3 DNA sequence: TGTGCCATCAGTGAGTCGTACAGTGGCTACACCTTC. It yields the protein CAISESYSGYTF.

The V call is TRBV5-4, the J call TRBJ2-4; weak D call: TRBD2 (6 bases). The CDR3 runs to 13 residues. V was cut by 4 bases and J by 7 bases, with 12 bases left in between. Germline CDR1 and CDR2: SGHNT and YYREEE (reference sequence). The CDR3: CASSAGGTNIQYF. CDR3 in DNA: TGTGCCAGCAGCGCTGGGGGGACGAACATTCAGTACTTC. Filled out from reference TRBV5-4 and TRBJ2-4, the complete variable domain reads ETGVTQSPTHLIKTRGQQVTLRCSSQSGHNTVSWYQQALGQGPQFIFQYYREEENGRGNFPPRFSGLQFPNYSSELNVNALELDDSALYLCASSAGGTNIQYFGAGTRLSVL.